Described below is a single T cell receptor beta chain sequence and its context. Its antigen remains unidentified. The CDR3 totals 15 residues. From germline, CDR1 is SGHKS and CDR2 YYEKEE (reference sequence). Losses at the gene ends were 2 bases for V and 9 bases for J; bases not matched to a gene: 8. Survey level was the resolution at which the v3.0 immunoSEQ assay ran. Assay: immunoSEQ multiplex PCR; the TCRdb copy retains only in-frame clones and omits some. The table records about 24,000 clones, approximately 80% of them present only once. The data were taken from a study of long-term antiretroviral therapy in people with HIV. Whole-study results and caveats: Relative to transplant donor controls, diversity remained lower despite increasing after ART. Repertoire composition at all time points was dominated by clones that had expanded before ART. HIV repertoire CDR3 lengths ranged less widely than those of controls.

The starting material was unsorted PBMCs, obtained around 4.5 years after starting antiretroviral therapy. The TCR was taken from a man between 25 and 39 years old with HIV. This chain connects TRBV5-5 to TRBJ1-5, with 10 nucleotides matching TRBD1. The CDR3 DNA sequence: TGTGCCAGCAGCTTAAGGGACAGGGGTGAGGGGCCCCAGCATTTT. This translates into CASSLRDRGEGPQHF.